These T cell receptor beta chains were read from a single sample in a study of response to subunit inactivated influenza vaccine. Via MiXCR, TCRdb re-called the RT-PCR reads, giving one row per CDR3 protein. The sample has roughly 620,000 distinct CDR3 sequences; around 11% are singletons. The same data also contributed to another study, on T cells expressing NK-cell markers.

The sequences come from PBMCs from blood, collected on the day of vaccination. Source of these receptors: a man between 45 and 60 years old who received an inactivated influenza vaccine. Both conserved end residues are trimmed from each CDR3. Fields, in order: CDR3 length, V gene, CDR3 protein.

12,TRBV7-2,ASSLRENPDTQY
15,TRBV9,ASSVDPQGVAKNIQY
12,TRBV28,ASSPRARGTEQF
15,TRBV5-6,ASRKRTSGLYQETQY
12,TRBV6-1,ASSERDTNQPQH
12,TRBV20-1,SASRTSGSHEQY
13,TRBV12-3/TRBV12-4,ASSLPGEGHNEQF
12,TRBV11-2,ASSFMGGQETQY
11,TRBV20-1,SARVGSTDTQY
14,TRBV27,ASSLRGTSRTDTQY
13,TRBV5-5,ASSLEDVIYNEQF
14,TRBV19,ASSIRGQGSSGELF
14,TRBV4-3,ASSQEEIGGYYGYT
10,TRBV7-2,ASSGYNQPQH
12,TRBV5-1,ASSPGSASYEQY
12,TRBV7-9,ASSLTGRGDEQF
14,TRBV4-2,ASSRGQGIRDTEAF
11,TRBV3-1,ASSFGLAGELF
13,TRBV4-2,ASSHLTGTGYEQY
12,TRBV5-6,ASNNIRGTDTQY
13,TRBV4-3,ASSQDVRGSYEQY
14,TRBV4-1,ASSLGAGTGNQPQH
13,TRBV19,ASKGGREDNYGYT
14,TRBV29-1,SVEDRIRANTGELF
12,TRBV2,ASSGLEGPYEQY
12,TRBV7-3,ASSLIAQGNEQF
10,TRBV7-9,ASSLIQNEAF
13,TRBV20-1,SARDSSGATDTQY
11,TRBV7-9,ASSDLLGGEAF
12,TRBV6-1,ASSEAPDDYGYT
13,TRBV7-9,ASSFAGSYNSPLH
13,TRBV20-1,SARGTGDTYNEQF
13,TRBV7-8,ASSLAGIGANVLT
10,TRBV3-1,ASSPIDETQY
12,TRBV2,ASSPSATYNEQF
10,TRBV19,ASNQVTGVLF
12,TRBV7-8,ASSPRGRALEAF
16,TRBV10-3,AISESGGSANSYNEQF
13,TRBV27,ASSSFAAYNSPLH
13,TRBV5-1,ASSLEASPPYEQY
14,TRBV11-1,ASSQGLAGAWETQY
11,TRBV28,ASSKGGFQPQH
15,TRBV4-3,ASSRTGTGGPQETQY
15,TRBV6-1,ASSQLGTFSGEETQY
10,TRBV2,ASQAMNTEAF
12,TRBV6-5,ASSYSGKDYGYT
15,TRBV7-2,ASSLVVSSRSTDTQY
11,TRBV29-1,SVVGTYTGELF
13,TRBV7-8,ASSLPGQGGDTQY
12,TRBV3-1,ASAAGSVTDTQY
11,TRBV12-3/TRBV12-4,ASSYQLGNEQF
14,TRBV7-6,ASSPGGQGSTDTQY
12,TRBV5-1,ASSSKGWNTEAF
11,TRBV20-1,SAEGYSTDTQY
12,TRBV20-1,SAREMKAKNIQY
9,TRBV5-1,ASRTGIEQY